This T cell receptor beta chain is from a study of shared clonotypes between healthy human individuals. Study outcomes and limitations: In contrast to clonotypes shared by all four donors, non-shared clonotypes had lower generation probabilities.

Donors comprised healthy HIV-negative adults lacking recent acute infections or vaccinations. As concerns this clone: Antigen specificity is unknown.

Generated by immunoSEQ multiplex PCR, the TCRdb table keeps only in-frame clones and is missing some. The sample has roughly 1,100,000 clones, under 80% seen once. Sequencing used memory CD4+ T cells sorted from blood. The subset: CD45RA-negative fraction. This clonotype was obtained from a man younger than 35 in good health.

CDR3 nucleotides: TGTGCCAGCAGCAAATTTGAAGCTTTCTTT. Translating it yields CASSKFEAFF. This rearrangement joins TRBV21-1 to TRBJ1-1. TRBV21-1 is assigned pseudogene status. This CDR3 spans 10 amino acids.